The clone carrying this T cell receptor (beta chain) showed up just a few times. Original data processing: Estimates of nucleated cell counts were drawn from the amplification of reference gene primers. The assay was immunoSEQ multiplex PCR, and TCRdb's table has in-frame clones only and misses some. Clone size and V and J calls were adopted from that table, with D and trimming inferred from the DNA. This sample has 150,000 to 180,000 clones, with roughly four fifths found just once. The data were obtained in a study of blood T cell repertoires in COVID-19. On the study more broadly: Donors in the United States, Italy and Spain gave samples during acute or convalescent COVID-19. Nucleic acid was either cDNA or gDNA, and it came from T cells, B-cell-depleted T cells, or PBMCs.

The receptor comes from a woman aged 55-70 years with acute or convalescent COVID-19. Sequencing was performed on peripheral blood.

The chain's CDR3 is CASTGSGNQPQHF. CDR3 nucleotides: TGTGCCAGCACAGGGTCGGGCAATCAGCCCCAGCATTTT. This chain joins TRBV2 and TRBJ1-5; D is possibly TRBD1 (5 bases). Germline CDR1 reads SNHLY; CDR2 reads FYNNEI. V was cut by 7 bases and J by 2 bases, with 9 bases left in between. The CDR3 sequence is 13 residues long.